What follows are 22 T cell receptor beta chains derived from one specimen sequenced in a study of human T cells and chemical hapten exposure. Sample time point: patch test 3, about 24 weeks after DPC sensitization. The treatment was: therapeutic diphenylcyclopropenone sensitization with weekly scalp DPC. MiXCR, applied by TCRdb to the RACE reads, yields one record per CDR3 protein. In the table there are roughly 50,000 distinct CDR3 sequences, roughly 10% of which are singletons. Sample: whole blood, taken in connection with sensitization to the hapten diphenylcyclopropenone (DPC). Receptors originate from a middle-aged woman with alopecia areata. Some clones in this sample may be carry-over from other donors' samples.

This clonotype was recorded a few times. Here the CDR3 DNA reads TGTGCCAGCAGTGCCTTGGGAGGGGGCACAGATACGCAGTATTTT. Its translation is CASSALGGGTDTQYF. The rearrangement joins TRBV6-4 to TRBJ2-3, with TRBD2 identical over 7 bases. The V and J ends lost 4 bases and 1 base, in that order; junction bases with no gene match: 5. Germline V lookup: CDR1 MRHNA, CDR2 SNTAGT. This CDR3 comprises 15 residues.

The J gene is TRBJ2-2, the V gene TRBV7-9; D call uncertain. The germline V gene has CDR1 SEHNR and CDR2 FQNEAQ (reference sequence). V was clipped by 5 bases and J by 4 bases, with 17 bases between them. The CDR3 is 16 amino acids. CDR3 bases: TGTGCCAGCAGCCCCCAGCAAGTAGTCGGCACCGGGGAGCTGTTTTTT. Protein: CASSPQQVVGTGELFF.

This clonotype appeared many times. The chain has TRBV6-4 and TRBJ2-3, with 9 bases fitting TRBD1. V lost 6 bases and J lost 1; bases outside the gene matches: 8. The CDR3 loop spans 16 amino acids. Germline-derived CDR1 and CDR2 are MRHNA and SNTAGT. CDR3 sequence (DNA): TGTGCCAGCAGCGAGGGACAGGGAGATGGCACAGATACGCAGTATTTT. Protein sequence: CASSEGQGDGTDTQYF.

The chain couples TRBV30 to TRBJ2-1, with 7 nucleotides matching TRBD2. J lost 5 bases, V lost 0 bases, and 4 bases had no gene match. Germline V CDR1 and CDR2: GTSNPN, SVGIG (reference sequence). This CDR3 has 14 residues. The CDR3: CAWSVGDYNNEQFF. CDR3 DNA: TGTGCCTGGAGTGTTGGGGACTACAACAATGAGCAGTTCTTC.

Ten or more counts support this clonotype. The chain is built from TRBV7-9 and TRBJ2-3, with D tentatively TRBD2 (6 bases). V was cut by 8 bases and J by 4 bases, with 7 bases left in between. The CDR3 is 11 residues long. CDR1 and CDR2 (germline): SEHNR, FQNEAQ (reference sequence). CDR3 coding DNA: TGTGCCAGCGGGAGGCCAGATACGCAGTATTTT. It codes for CASGRPDTQYF.

The chain links TRBV9 to TRBJ1-1; D is possibly TRBD1 (5 bases). CDR1 SGDLS and CDR2 YYNGEE come from the germline V gene. This CDR3 has 12 residues. V was trimmed by 0 bases and J by 8 bases, leaving 8 bases between them. The CDR3: CASSVVEGEAFF. CDR3 nucleotide sequence: TGTGCCAGCAGCGTAGTTGAGGGGGAAGCTTTCTTT.

This clonotype was seen more than once but under ten times. This sequence joins TRBV6-2 or TRBV6-3 and TRBJ2-3; D ambiguous. Looked up from germline, CDR1 is MNHEY and CDR2 is SVGEGT. Trimming took 6 bases from V and 7 from J, leaving 8 bases between them. The CDR3 runs 11 residues. The CDR3 reads CASSNPNTQYF. The CDR3 bases are TGTGCCAGCAGCAACCCTAATACGCAGTATTTT.

The chain couples TRBV6-1 to TRBJ2-7; the D is unclear. Germline CDR1 and CDR2: MNHNS and SASEGT. The V end was cut by 3 bases, the J end by 0 bases, with 6 bases between. This CDR3 has 13 amino acids. The CDR3: CASSEGNSYEQYF. The CDR3 DNA reads as TGTGCCAGCAGTGAGGGCAACTCCTACGAGCAGTACTTC.

This clonotype was observed many times. Relative to the germline gene, one junction end is altered; a read error may explain this. V and J are TRBV28 and TRBJ2-7; possibly TRBD1 for D (7 bases). The CDR3 runs to 12 residues. CDR1 and CDR2 from the germline V gene are MDHEN and SYDVKM. The CDR3 sequence: CASSFTARGAHF. In DNA form, the CDR3 reads TGTGCCAGCAGTTTTACGGCCAGGGGGGCCCACTTC.

This clonotype was seen ten or more times. V is TRBV6-4 and J is TRBJ2-5; D unresolved. CDR1 MRHNA and CDR2 SNTAGT come from the germline V gene. This CDR3 spans 13 amino acids. The V end lost 2 bases, the J end lost 3 bases, and 7 bases lay between the germline ends. The CDR3 coding sequence is TGTGCCAGCAGTGACAGGGATGAAGAGACCCAGTACTTC. Encoded protein: CASSDRDEETQYF.

The chain employs TRBV20-1 and TRBJ1-1; D not resolved. The length of the CDR3 is 12 residues. Germline values: CDR1 DFQATT, CDR2 SNEGSKA (reference sequence). The V and J ends lost 1 base and 4 bases respectively, with 7 bases between them. The CDR3 sequence is CSARGVITEAFF. The DNA of the CDR3 is TGCAGTGCTAGAGGGGTGATCACTGAAGCTTTCTTT.

This clonotype has only a few counts. V and J are TRBV5-1 and TRBJ2-1, with 12 nucleotides matching TRBD2. V was clipped by 5 bases and J by 9 bases; unmatched bases: 3. This CDR3 contains 13 residues. Looked up from germline, CDR1 is SGHRS and CDR2 is YFSETQ. The CDR3 DNA is TGCGCCAGCAGTCTAGCGGGGGGGCGTGAGCAGTTCTTC. Its protein is CASSLAGGREQFF.

This clonotype turned up a few times. The DNA for the CDR3 is TGTGCCAGCAGTTCGGCAACCGAGTACCAAGAGACCCAGTACTTC. Residues: CASSSATEYQETQYF. The gene calls are TRBV6-2 or TRBV6-3 and TRBJ2-5, with D unresolved. Per the germline V gene, CDR1 is MNHEY and CDR2 is SVGEGT. The V end lost 4 bases, the J end lost 0 bases, and 12 bases lay between the germline ends. The length of the CDR3 is 15 residues.

This clonotype was detected ten times or more. CDR3 residues: CASSLSDSGNTIYF. The DNA of the CDR3 is TGTGCCAGCAGTCTCAGTGACTCTGGAAACACCATATATTTT. The chain has TRBV7-6 and TRBJ1-3; the D is unclear. CDR3 size: 14 residues. V was cut by 6 bases and J by 0 bases, with 9 bases left in between. Germline V lookup: CDR1 SGHVS, CDR2 FNYEAQ.

This clonotype occurred many times. The rearrangement joins TRBV6-5 to TRBJ2-1; D perhaps matches TRBD2 (7 bases). Trimming removed 6 bases from V and 6 bases from J, with 18 bases in between. CDR1 MNHEY and CDR2 SVGAGI come from the germline V gene. The CDR3 has 15 amino acids. CDR3 residues: CASRPRGAVGNEQFF. CDR3 sequence (DNA): TGTGCCAGCAGGCCCCGGGGGGCCGTCGGCAATGAGCAGTTCTTC.

This clonotype was detected a few times. The chain uses TRBV7-2 and TRBJ1-4; 8 positions match TRBD1. This CDR3 has 13 amino acids. In germline, CDR1 is SGHTA, CDR2 FQGNSA. V was pared by 5 bases and J by 10 bases, with 6 bases of the junction left unmatched. The CDR3 protein is CASSERQGTKLFF. The CDR3 nucleotides are TGTGCCAGCAGCGAGAGACAGGGGACAAAACTGTTTTTT.

This clonotype appeared a few times. This sequence joins TRBV28 and TRBJ2-3; D could derive from TRBD1 or TRBD2 (5 bases each). Germline CDR1 is MDHEN and CDR2 is SYDVKM. V lost 4 bases, J lost 8 bases, and 10 bases lay in between. This CDR3 is 12 amino acids long. The chain's CDR3 is CASSSRAGTQYF. The CDR3 nucleotides read TGTGCCAGCAGTTCCAGGGCGGGTACGCAGTATTTT.

This clonotype was seen at least ten times. The chain carries TRBV20-1 and TRBJ1-1; D is uncertain. The CDR3 covers 12 residues. Germline CDR1 and CDR2: DFQATT and SNEGSKA (reference sequence). The ends were cut back, 3 bases at V and 5 bases at J, with 10 bases in the middle. This CDR3 is CSASRGETEAFF. The CDR3 nucleotides are TGCAGTGCTAGTCGTGGAGAAACTGAAGCTTTCTTT.

The V gene is TRBV20-1, the J gene TRBJ1-5; 10 bases are a match to TRBD1. CDR3 length: 15 amino acids. With V trimmed by 0 bases and J by 6 bases, 5 bases remained unmatched. Germline V gene sequence: CDR1 DFQATT, CDR2 SNEGSKA (reference sequence). CDR3 amino acids: CSARDRQGAVQPQHF. The CDR3, as DNA: TGCAGTGCTAGAGATAGACAGGGGGCGGTTCAGCCCCAGCATTTT.

Ten or more counts support this clonotype. V is TRBV4-1 and J is TRBJ2-1; a possible D gene is TRBD1 (5 bases). Germline CDR1 is MGHRA and CDR2 is YSYEKL. The V and J ends lost 0 bases and 5 bases respectively, with 11 bases between them. This CDR3 is built from 15 residues. The chain's CDR3 is CASSQDSQGHNEQFF. CDR3 nucleotides: TGCGCCAGCAGCCAAGATTCCCAGGGTCACAATGAGCAGTTCTTC.

The V gene is TRBV9, the J gene TRBJ2-4; D remains ambiguous. V gave up 3 bases and J gave up 2 bases, with 12 bases separating them. CDR1 is SGDLS, CDR2 YYNGEE, per germline. There are 15 residues in the CDR3. The CDR3 here is CASSGSGGSKNIQYF. The CDR3, as DNA: TGTGCCAGCAGCGGATCCGGCGGTTCCAAAAACATTCAGTACTTC.

This chain connects TRBV7-3 to TRBJ2-1; D perhaps matches TRBD2 (5 bases). The V gene lost 5 bases and the J gene lost 0 bases, with 14 bases spanning the gap. From germline, CDR1 is SGHTA and CDR2 FQGTGA. This CDR3 is 16 amino acids long. CDR3 coding DNA: TGTGCCAGCAGCCCCTCTAGCTGGAGCTCCTACAATGAGCAGTTCTTC. Translating it yields CASSPSSWSSYNEQFF.